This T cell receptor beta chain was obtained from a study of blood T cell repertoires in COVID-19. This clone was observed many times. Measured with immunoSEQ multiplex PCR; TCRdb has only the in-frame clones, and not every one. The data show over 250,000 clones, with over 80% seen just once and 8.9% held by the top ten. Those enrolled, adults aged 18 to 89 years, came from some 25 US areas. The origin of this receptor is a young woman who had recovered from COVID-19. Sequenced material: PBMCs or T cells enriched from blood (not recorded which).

CDR3 DNA: TGTGCCACCAGTGGAACAAGCAGGGGCCTTAGCACAGATACGCAGTATTTT. This sequence encodes CATSGTSRGLSTDTQYF. The V and J genes are TRBV24-1 and TRBJ2-3; possible D gene TRBD1, 6 bases. Germline V gives CDR1 KGHDR, CDR2 SFDVKD. V lost 5 bases, J lost 0 bases, and 17 bases lay in between. This CDR3 spans 17 amino acids.